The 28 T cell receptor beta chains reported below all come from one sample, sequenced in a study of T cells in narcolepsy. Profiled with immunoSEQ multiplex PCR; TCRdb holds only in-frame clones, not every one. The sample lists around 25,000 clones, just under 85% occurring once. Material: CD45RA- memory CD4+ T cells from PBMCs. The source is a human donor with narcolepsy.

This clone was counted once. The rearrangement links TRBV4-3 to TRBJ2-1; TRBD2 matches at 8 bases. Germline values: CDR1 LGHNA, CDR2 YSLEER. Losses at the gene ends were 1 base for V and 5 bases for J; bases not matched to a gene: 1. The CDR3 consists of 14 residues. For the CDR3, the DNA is TGCGCCAGCAGCCAAGCCGGGGGGGACAATGAGCAGTTCTTC. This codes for CASSQAGGDNEQFF.

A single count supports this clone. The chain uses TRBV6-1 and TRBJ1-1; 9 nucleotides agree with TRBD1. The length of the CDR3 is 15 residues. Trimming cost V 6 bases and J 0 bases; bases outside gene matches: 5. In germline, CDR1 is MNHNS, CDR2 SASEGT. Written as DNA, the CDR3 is TGTGCCAGCAGGGACAGGGGACAAATGAACACTGAAGCTTTCTTT. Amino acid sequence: CASRDRGQMNTEAFF.

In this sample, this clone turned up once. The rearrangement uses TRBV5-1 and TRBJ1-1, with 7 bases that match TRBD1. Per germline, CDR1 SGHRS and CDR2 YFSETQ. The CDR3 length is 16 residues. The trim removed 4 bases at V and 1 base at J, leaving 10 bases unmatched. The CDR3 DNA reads TGCGCCAGCAGCCAAATTAACAGGGGTTCGAACACTGAAGCTTTCTTT. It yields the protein CASSQINRGSNTEAFF.

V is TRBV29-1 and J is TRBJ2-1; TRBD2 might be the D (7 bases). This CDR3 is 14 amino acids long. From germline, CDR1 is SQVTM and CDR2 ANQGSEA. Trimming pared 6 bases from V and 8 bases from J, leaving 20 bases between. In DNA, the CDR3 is TGCAGCGTCCCCAGCGGGGCCAGGGGCGATGAGCAGTTCTTC. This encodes CSVPSGARGDEQFF.

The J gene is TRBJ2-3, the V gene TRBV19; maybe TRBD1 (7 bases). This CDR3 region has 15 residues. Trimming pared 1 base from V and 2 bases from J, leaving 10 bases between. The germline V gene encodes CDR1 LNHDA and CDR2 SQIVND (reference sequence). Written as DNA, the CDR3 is TGTGCCAGTAGTATAGGCGGGACAGCCACAGATACGCAGTATTTT. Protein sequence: CASSIGGTATDTQYF.

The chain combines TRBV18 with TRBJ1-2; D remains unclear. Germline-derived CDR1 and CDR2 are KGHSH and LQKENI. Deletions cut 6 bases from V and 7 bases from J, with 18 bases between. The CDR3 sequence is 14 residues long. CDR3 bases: TGTGCCAGCTCCCAGAGGGAGGAGTTGTCTGGCTACACCTTC. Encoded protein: CASSQREELSGYTF.

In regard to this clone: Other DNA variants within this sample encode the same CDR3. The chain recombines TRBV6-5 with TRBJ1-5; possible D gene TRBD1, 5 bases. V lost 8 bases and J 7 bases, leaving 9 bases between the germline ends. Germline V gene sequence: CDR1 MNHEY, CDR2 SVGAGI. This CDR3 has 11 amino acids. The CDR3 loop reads CASGTGQPQHF. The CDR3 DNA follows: TGTGCCAGCGGGACGGGCCAGCCCCAGCATTTT.

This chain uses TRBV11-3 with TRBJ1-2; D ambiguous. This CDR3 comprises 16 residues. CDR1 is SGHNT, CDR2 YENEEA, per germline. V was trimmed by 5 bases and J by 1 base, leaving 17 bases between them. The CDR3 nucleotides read TGTGCCAGCAGCCCTCTGGGCAGACGGCATAACTATGGCTACACCTTC. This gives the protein CASSPLGRRHNYGYTF. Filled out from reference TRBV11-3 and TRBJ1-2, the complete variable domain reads EAGVVQSPRYKIIEKKQPVAFWCNPISGHNTLYWYLQNLGQGPELLIRYENEEAVDDSQLPKDRFSAERLKGVDSTLKIQPAELGDSAVYLCASSPLGRRHNYGYTFGSGTRLTVV.

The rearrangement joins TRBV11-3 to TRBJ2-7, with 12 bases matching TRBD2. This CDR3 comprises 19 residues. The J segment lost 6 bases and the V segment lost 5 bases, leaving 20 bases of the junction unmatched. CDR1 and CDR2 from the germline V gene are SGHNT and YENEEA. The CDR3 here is CASSNPLGLAGLGLGEQYF. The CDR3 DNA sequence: TGTGCCAGCAGCAATCCCCTCGGACTAGCGGGGCTCGGTCTAGGCGAGCAGTACTTC.

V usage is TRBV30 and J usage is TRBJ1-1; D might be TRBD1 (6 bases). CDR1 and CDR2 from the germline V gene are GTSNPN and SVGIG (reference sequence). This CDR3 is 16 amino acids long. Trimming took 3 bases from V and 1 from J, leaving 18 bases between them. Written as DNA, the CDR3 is TGTGCCTGGAGCCCGTTCGGGGGGCCGAGGAACACTGAAGCTTTCTTT. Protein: CAWSPFGGPRNTEAFF.

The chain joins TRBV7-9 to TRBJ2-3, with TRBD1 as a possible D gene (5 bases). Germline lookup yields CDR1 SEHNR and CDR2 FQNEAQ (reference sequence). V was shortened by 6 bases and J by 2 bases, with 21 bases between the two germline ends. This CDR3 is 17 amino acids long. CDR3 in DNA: TGTGCCAGCAGGCAACAAGGACACCACCTTAACACAGATACGCAGTATTTT. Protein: CASRQQGHHLNTDTQYF.

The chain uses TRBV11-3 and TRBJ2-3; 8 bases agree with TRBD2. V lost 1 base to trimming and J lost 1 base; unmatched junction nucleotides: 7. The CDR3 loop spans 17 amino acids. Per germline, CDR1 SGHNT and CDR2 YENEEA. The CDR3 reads CASSLGISGVGTDTQYF. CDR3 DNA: TGTGCCAGCAGCTTAGGTATTAGCGGGGTCGGCACAGATACGCAGTATTTT.

CDR3 DNA: TGTGCCAGCAGTCCTAACAGGGGTAGGGGCTACACCTTC. Translated, it gives CASSPNRGRGYTF. This chain connects TRBV28 to TRBJ1-2; 7 bases line up with TRBD1. Trimming took 5 bases from V and 8 from J; bases not matched to a gene: 8. CDR1 is MDHEN, CDR2 SYDVKM, per germline. CDR3 length equals 13 residues.

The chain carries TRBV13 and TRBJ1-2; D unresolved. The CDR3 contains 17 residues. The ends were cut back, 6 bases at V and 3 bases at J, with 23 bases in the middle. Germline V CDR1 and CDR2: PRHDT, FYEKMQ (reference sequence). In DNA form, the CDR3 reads TGTGCCAGCAGTCGTGACTCCGGACGGCCTACCGACTATGGCTACACCTTC. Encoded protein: CASSRDSGRPTDYGYTF.

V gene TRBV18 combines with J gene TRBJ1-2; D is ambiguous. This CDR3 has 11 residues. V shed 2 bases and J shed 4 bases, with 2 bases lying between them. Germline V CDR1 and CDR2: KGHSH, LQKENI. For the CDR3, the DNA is TGTGCCAGCTCACCAAGCTATGGCTACACCTTC. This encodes CASSPSYGYTF.

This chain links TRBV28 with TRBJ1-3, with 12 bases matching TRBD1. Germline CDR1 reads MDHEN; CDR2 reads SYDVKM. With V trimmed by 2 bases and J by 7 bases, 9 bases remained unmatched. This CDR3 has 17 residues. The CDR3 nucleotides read TGTGCCAGCAGTTTAGGGACAGGGGGCTCCGGCTGGAACACCATATATTTT. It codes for CASSLGTGGSGWNTIYF.

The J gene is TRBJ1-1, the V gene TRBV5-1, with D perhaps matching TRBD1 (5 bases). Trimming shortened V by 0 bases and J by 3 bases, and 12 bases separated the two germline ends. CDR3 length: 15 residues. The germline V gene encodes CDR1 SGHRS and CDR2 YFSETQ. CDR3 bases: TGCGCCAGCAGCTTGGAGGGACTGAGATACACTGAAGCTTTCTTT. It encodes CASSLEGLRYTEAFF.

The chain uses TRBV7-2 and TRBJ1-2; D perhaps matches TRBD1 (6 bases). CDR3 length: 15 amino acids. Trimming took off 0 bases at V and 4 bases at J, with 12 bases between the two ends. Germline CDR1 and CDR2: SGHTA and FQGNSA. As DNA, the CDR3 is TGTGCCAGCAGCTTAGCGTGGACAGCTAGCTATGGCTACACCTTC. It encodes CASSLAWTASYGYTF.

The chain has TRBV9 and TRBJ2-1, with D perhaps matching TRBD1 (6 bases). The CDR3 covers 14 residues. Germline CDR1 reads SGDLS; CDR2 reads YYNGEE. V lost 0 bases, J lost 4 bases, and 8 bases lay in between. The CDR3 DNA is TGTGCCAGCAGCGTAGAAGGGACATACAATGAGCAGTTCTTC. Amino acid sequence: CASSVEGTYNEQFF.

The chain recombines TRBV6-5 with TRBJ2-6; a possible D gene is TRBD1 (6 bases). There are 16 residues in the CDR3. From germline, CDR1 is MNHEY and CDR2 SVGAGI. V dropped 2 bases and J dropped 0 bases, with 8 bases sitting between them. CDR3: CASSYGQSSGANVLTF. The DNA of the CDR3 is TGTGCCAGCAGTTACGGACAGAGCTCTGGGGCCAACGTCCTGACTTTC.

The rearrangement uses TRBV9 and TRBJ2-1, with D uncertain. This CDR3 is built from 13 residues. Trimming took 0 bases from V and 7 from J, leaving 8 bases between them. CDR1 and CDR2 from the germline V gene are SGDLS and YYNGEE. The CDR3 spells CASSVDTINEQFF. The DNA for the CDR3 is TGTGCCAGCAGCGTAGACACTATTAATGAGCAGTTCTTC.

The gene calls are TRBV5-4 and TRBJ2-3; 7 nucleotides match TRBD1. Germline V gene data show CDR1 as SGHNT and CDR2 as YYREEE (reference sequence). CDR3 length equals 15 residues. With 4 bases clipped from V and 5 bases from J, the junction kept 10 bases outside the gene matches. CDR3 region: CASSLPPGQLDTQYF. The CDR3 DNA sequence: TGTGCCAGCAGCCTCCCTCCGGGACAGTTAGATACGCAGTATTTT.

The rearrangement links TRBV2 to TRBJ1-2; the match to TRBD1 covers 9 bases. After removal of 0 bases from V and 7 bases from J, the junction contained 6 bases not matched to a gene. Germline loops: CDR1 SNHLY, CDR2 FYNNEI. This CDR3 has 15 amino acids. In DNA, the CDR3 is TGTGCCAGCAGTGAAGCGGGACAGGGTGTAGCTGGCTACACCTTC. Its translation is CASSEAGQGVAGYTF.

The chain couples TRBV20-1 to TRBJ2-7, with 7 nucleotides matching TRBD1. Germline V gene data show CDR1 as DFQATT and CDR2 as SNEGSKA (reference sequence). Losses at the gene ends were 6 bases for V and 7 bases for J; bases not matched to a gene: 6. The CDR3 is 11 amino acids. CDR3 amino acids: CSAKGQAEQYF. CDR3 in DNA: TGCAGTGCCAAAGGACAGGCGGAGCAGTACTTC.

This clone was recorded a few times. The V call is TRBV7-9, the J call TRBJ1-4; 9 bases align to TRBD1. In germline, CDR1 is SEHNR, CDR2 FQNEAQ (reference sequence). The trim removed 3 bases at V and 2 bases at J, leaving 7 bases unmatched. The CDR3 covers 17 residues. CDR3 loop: CASSFPGQGSTNEKLFF. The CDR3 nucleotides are TGTGCCAGCAGCTTCCCGGGACAGGGCTCGACTAATGAAAAACTGTTTTTT.

Here the CDR3 reads CASSTGQGNTDTQYF. The CDR3 coding sequence is TGTGCCAGTAGTACGGGACAGGGAAACACAGATACGCAGTATTTT. The J gene is TRBJ2-3, the V gene TRBV19; 9 bases are shared with TRBD1. The CDR3 length is 15 residues. V dropped 4 bases and J dropped 2; count of bases not matched to a gene: 4. Germline V gene sequence: CDR1 LNHDA, CDR2 SQIVND (reference sequence).

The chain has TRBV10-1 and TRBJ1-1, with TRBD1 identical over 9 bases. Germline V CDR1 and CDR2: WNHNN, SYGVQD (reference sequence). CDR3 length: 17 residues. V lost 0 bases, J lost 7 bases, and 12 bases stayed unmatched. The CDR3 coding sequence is TGCGCCAGCAGTGAGTCCGGACAGGGGCCGACCGAAGGTGAAGCTTTCTTT. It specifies CASSESGQGPTEGEAFF.

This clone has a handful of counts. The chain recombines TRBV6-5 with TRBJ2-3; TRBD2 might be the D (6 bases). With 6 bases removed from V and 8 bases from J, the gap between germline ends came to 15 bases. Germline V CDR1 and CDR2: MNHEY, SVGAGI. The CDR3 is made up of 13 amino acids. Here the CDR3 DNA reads TGTGCCAGCAGCCCTTACCTGGGGGGTACGCAGTATTTT. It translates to CASSPYLGGTQYF.